These 3 T cell receptor beta chains came from one sample sequenced in a study of T cells in Graves' hyperthyroidism and ophthalmopathy. Authors of the study amplified TCR beta CDR3 regions from RNA transcripts. An initial round of RT-PCR targeting the TCR CDR3 relied on the HTBI primer set. From the multiplex PCR reads, TCRdb called clonotypes with MiXCR, one entry per CDR3 protein. The sample has 730,000 or so distinct CDR3 sequences; about 19% are singletons. The sequenced sample consisted of blood. The receptors stem from a woman aged 45-65 years with Graves' hyperthyroidism that later progressed to Graves' ophthalmopathy.

This clonotype has a count of ten or more. The chain joins TRBV20-1 to TRBJ1-2; 7 nucleotides agree with TRBD1. The CDR3 spans 14 residues. V shed 5 bases, J shed 1 base, and the junction held 7 bases outside the gene matches. Germline V gene data show CDR1 as DFQATT and CDR2 as SNEGSKA (reference sequence). The CDR3, as DNA: TGCAGTGCTGATCCAGGGACAGTTAACTATGGCTACACCTTC. The encoded protein is CSADPGTVNYGYTF.

The chain couples TRBV5-1 to TRBJ2-1, with 7 bases aligning to TRBD1. V lost 3 bases to trimming and J lost 7 bases; unmatched junction nucleotides: 10. This CDR3 has 15 residues. CDR1 SGHRS and CDR2 YFSETQ come from the germline V gene. The chain's CDR3 is CASSSPDRIGNEQFF. CDR3 nucleotide sequence: TGCGCCAGCAGCTCGCCGGACAGGATAGGGAATGAGCAGTTCTTC.

The chain's CDR3 is CASSPRAGGDSPLHF. CDR3 bases: TGTGCCAGCAGTCCTAGGGCAGGGGGCGATTCACCCCTCCACTTT. The chain joins TRBV6-1 to TRBJ1-6; 8 nucleotides agree with TRBD1. Germline CDR1 reads MNHNS; CDR2 reads SASEGT. V shed 5 bases, J shed 8 bases, and the junction held 8 bases outside the gene matches. The CDR3 extends over 15 amino acids.